The clone carrying this T cell receptor beta chain was seen only a few times. These data are taken from a study of response to subunit inactivated influenza vaccine. Via MiXCR, TCRdb re-called the RT-PCR reads, giving one row per CDR3 protein. The sample shows about 540,000 distinct CDR3 sequences, around 21% of them seen only once. CDR3 size: 15 residues. Trimming removed 6 bases at V and 4 bases at J, with 15 bases between. These data were also reused for a study on T cells expressing NK-cell markers. This second study notes: Making the TCR beta cDNA relied on 5'RACE template switching with UMIs.

The origin of this receptor is a man in his fifties who received an inactivated influenza vaccine. The sample consisted of CD4+ T cells sorted from PBMCs, taken about 12 days after vaccination. V usage is TRBV12-3 or TRBV12-4 and J usage is TRBJ1-4; D unresolved. The CDR3 spells CASSPPQGFNEKLFF. The CDR3 DNA sequence: TGTGCCAGCAGCCCCCCCCAAGGATTTAATGAAAAACTGTTTTTT.